Each of the 9 T cell receptor beta chains below was sequenced from the same sample in a study of T cells in Graves' hyperthyroidism and ophthalmopathy. There were TCR beta CDR3 regions amplified from RNA transcripts. In the first-round RT-PCR of the TCR CDR3, the HTBI primer set was used. TCRdb re-called the multiplex PCR reads with MiXCR, one entry per CDR3 protein. The table shows about 350,000 distinct CDR3 sequences, with 11% to 15% occurring only once. Material: blood. The receptor source for this set is a young woman with Graves' hyperthyroidism.

The chain combines TRBV4-3 with TRBJ2-7; TRBD1 matches 11 bases. The CDR3 runs 17 residues. Germline loops: CDR1 LGHNA, CDR2 YSLEER. With V trimmed by 1 base and J by 4 bases, 9 bases remained unmatched. CDR3 in DNA: TGCGCCAGCAGCCAAGGAGGGGCGTGGGACAGGGGGTACGAGCAGTACTTC. This sequence encodes CASSQGGAWDRGYEQYF.

This clonotype was counted a few times. The gene calls are TRBV9 and TRBJ1-5; no clear D gene. Trimming took 5 bases from V and 5 from J, leaving 14 bases between them. The CDR3 loop spans 14 amino acids. Germline assignment: CDR1 SGDLS and CDR2 YYNGEE. The CDR3 DNA sequence: TGTGCCAGCAGTTCCCGACCCTCCGATCAGCCCCAGCATTTT. Protein product: CASSSRPSDQPQHF.

This chain joins TRBV28 and TRBJ1-4, with a possible D match to TRBD1 (5 bases). The V and J ends lost 4 bases and 7 bases respectively, with 16 bases between them. Germline-derived CDR1 and CDR2 are MDHEN and SYDVKM. The CDR3 consists of 15 residues. CDR3 sequence (DNA): TGTGCCAGCAGTTCCTCAGGGCCTGGTAGTGAAAAACTGTTTTTT. Its protein is CASSSSGPGSEKLFF.

The CDR3 DNA sequence: TGTGCCAGCAGTTCCCACAGGGGCTATGGCTACACCTTC. This encodes CASSSHRGYGYTF. This rearrangement joins TRBV27 to TRBJ1-2; 7 nucleotides line up with TRBD1. The CDR3 loop spans 13 amino acids. The germline CDR1 and CDR2 sequences are MNHEY and SMNVEV (reference sequence). The trim removed 4 bases at V and 4 bases at J, leaving 3 bases unmatched.

The chain is built from TRBV7-9 and TRBJ2-3; 13 nucleotides align to TRBD2. The CDR3 contains 16 residues. In germline, CDR1 is SEHNR, CDR2 FQNEAQ (reference sequence). J lost 7 bases, V lost 4 bases, and 8 bases had no gene match. For the CDR3, the DNA is TGTGCCAGCAGCTCCCCACTAGCGGGAGGGCCCAATACGCAGTATTTT. It translates to CASSSPLAGGPNTQYF.

The chain is built from TRBV20-1 and TRBJ2-7, with D perhaps given as TRBD1 or TRBD2 (5 bases each). This CDR3 has 13 residues. Looked up from germline, CDR1 is DFQATT and CDR2 is SNEGSKA (reference sequence). CDR3 in DNA: TGCAGCACCACGGTCCGGGGCCTCTACGAGCAGTACTTC. Its protein is CSTTVRGLYEQYF.

The chain carries TRBV5-1 and TRBJ2-3, with TRBD2 matching 11 bases. The CDR3 runs 17 residues. V shed 3 bases and J 4 bases; nucleotides not matched to a gene: 10. Germline V gene sequence: CDR1 SGHRS, CDR2 YFSETQ. CDR3 sequence: CASSSESLAGVADTQYF. The CDR3 DNA follows: TGCGCCAGCAGCTCCGAATCACTAGCGGGAGTCGCAGATACGCAGTATTTT.

Only a few counts were recorded for this clonotype. The chain carries TRBV4-3 and TRBJ1-1; D is unclear. The CDR3 loop spans 14 amino acids. Trimming removed 3 bases from V and 5 bases from J, with 13 bases in between. Germline V lookup: CDR1 LGHNA, CDR2 YSLEER. Here the CDR3 DNA reads TGCGCCAGCAGCCAGGAAAGGGTCTCTACTGAAGCTTTCTTT. It specifies CASSQERVSTEAFF.

This clonotype has a count of ten or more. The chain couples TRBV6-2 or TRBV6-3 to TRBJ1-4; 7 nucleotides line up with TRBD1. J lost 3 bases, V lost 2 bases, and 3 bases had no gene match. The germline V gene has CDR1 MNHEY and CDR2 SVGEGT. The CDR3 is 15 residues long. The CDR3 loop is CASSYRDRPNEKLFF. The CDR3 DNA reads as TGTGCCAGCAGTTACCGGGACAGACCTAATGAAAAACTGTTTTTT.